These 29 T cell receptor beta chains were sequenced from one sample in a study of cytomegalovirus exposure and HLA in healthy donors (dated by TCRdb to about 2017). The library was built by means of the immunoSEQ multiplex PCR assay. The multiplex PCR relied on a mix of 60 forward primers for TCR Vbeta segments and 13 reverse primers for TCR Jbeta segments. The immuneACCESS repertoire file appears here via TCRdb, limited to in-frame rearrangements. These files lack a portion of the clones; in checked studies, under half of the deficit traces to unresolved V genes, and the cause of the others is not known. For this sample the table gives some 150,000 clones, of which roughly 87% were detected only once. The biggest ten clones account for about 0.85% of the sample. The sequenced material came from PBMCs. These receptors all come from a woman aged 25-40 years in good health and CMV-seronegative.

The J gene is TRBJ2-7, the V gene TRBV11-2, with 7 bases that match TRBD2. This CDR3 region has 11 residues. Germline V gives CDR1 SGHAT, CDR2 FQNNGV. The junction had 6 bases not matched to a gene; V was cut back by 10 bases and J by 6 bases. The CDR3 spells CATGGPREQYF. The CDR3 region has the DNA TGTGCCACGGGGGGACCTCGCGAGCAGTACTTC.

V usage is TRBV25-1 and J usage is TRBJ1-2; D remains unclear. The germline V gene encodes CDR1 MGHDK and CDR2 SYGVNS. This CDR3 is built from 14 residues. The V and J ends lost 3 bases and 1 base respectively, with 9 bases between them. CDR3 loop: CASSEAGRNYGYTF. CDR3 nucleotides: TGTGCCAGCAGTGAGGCAGGTCGTAACTATGGCTACACCTTC.

This chain connects TRBV9 to TRBJ2-7, with 7 nucleotides matching TRBD1. This CDR3 region has 13 residues. CDR1 and CDR2 from the germline V gene are SGDLS and YYNGEE. J lost 5 bases, V lost 4 bases, and 6 bases had no gene match. DNA for the CDR3: TGTGCCAGCAGCCCCTGGACAGGCGACGAGCAGTACTTC. Its protein product is CASSPWTGDEQYF.

The rearrangement uses TRBV7-9 and TRBJ2-7, with 11 bases identical to TRBD1. The length of the CDR3 is 15 residues. Trimming at V came to 4 bases and at J to 4 bases, leaving 6 bases not matched to a gene. The germline V gene encodes CDR1 SEHNR and CDR2 FQNEAQ (reference sequence). The CDR3 nucleotides read TGTGCCAGCAGCTCCCGGGACAGGGGGGGATACGAGCAGTACTTC. It is translated as CASSSRDRGGYEQYF.

V and J are TRBV19 and TRBJ2-1, with D possibly matching TRBD2 (6 bases). Germline assignment: CDR1 LNHDA and CDR2 SQIVND (reference sequence). CDR3 size: 14 residues. V lost 6 bases to trimming and J lost 4 bases, with 13 bases between them. In DNA, the CDR3 is TGTGCCAGTAGCGTCGGAGGGCCTTACAATGAGCAGTTCTTC. It yields the protein CASSVGGPYNEQFF.

The J gene is TRBJ2-5, the V gene TRBV6-5, with TRBD2 matching 14 bases. The germline gives CDR1 MNHEY, CDR2 SVGAGI. V lost 5 bases to trimming and J lost 5 bases; unmatched junction nucleotides: 4. CDR3 length: 15 amino acids. In DNA form, the CDR3 reads TGTGCCAGCAGTCCGTGGACTAGCGGGGGGGAGACCCAGTACTTC. Amino acid sequence: CASSPWTSGGETQYF.

The chain combines TRBV15 with TRBJ1-6, with D possibly being TRBD1 (5 bases). The V and J ends lost 2 bases and 7 bases respectively, with 15 bases between them. Germline V gene sequence: CDR1 LNHNV, CDR2 YYDKDF (reference sequence). CDR3 size: 16 residues. CDR3 protein: CATSRTRTSGNSPLHF. The CDR3 nucleotides are TGTGCCACCAGCAGAACCAGGACAAGCGGGAATTCACCCCTCCACTTT.

V and J are TRBV6-5 and TRBJ2-5, with D uncertain. Near its end, the DNA agrees better with TRBJ2-7, so the J call may be wrong. The CDR3 is made up of 14 amino acids. Germline lookup yields CDR1 MNHEY and CDR2 SVGAGI. The CDR3 region has the DNA TGTGCCAGCAGTTACATGCTGGACTCCTACGAGCAGTACTTC. Translating gives CASSYMLDSYEQYF.

The gene calls are TRBV11-2 and TRBJ1-5; possibly TRBD1 for D (5 bases). V lost 1 base and J lost 7, with 11 bases in between. The CDR3 sequence is 14 residues long. The germline gives CDR1 SGHAT, CDR2 FQNNGV. The CDR3 is CASSLGQNGQPQHF. Written as DNA, the CDR3 is TGTGCCAGCAGCTTAGGACAGAACGGCCAGCCCCAGCATTTT.

The gene calls are TRBV5-6 and TRBJ1-5, with a tentative D call TRBD1 (6 bases). Germline-derived CDR1 and CDR2 are SGHDT and YYEEEE. The CDR3 has 16 residues. Trimming stripped 4 bases from V and 4 bases from J, with 18 bases between. The CDR3 protein is CASSLLPGEGNQPQHF. The CDR3 DNA reads as TGTGCCAGCAGCCTGCTCCCAGGGGAGGGAAATCAGCCCCAGCATTTT.

The CDR3 region has the DNA TGTGCCAGTAGTCACAGAGGTGGAGGGCCCTCGGATGAGCAGTTCTTC. Protein: CASSHRGGGPSDEQFF. This chain joins TRBV19 and TRBJ2-1; D is possibly TRBD2 (6 bases). Germline V CDR1 and CDR2: LNHDA, SQIVND (reference sequence). CDR3 size: 16 residues. V was shortened by 5 bases and J by 8 bases, with 22 bases between the two germline ends.

Comment on this clone: Compared with germline, one end of the junction differs, possibly owing to a read error. V gene TRBV2 combines with J gene TRBJ2-7, with 8 bases lining up with TRBD1. There are 16 residues in the CDR3. Germline CDR1 SNHLY, CDR2 FYNNEI. The CDR3 nucleotides read TGTGCCAGCAGTGAATTAAAGGGCCAGGGGGCCTACGGGCAGTACTTC. Translation gives CASSELKGQGAYGQYF.

The gene calls are TRBV19 and TRBJ2-3; a weak D match, TRBD2 (7 bases). Germline CDR1 and CDR2: LNHDA and SQIVND (reference sequence). The CDR3 runs 12 residues. V was clipped by 10 bases and J by 6 bases, with 14 bases between them. The CDR3 reads CATGGRFDTQYF. The CDR3 DNA sequence: TGTGCCACCGGGGGGCGCTTTGATACGCAGTATTTT.

The V call is TRBV7-8, the J call TRBJ2-2; TRBD1 matches 11 bases. The CDR3 length is 15 residues. The V gene end was trimmed by 2 bases and the J gene end by 6 bases; junction bases not matched to a gene: 2. Germline CDR1 and CDR2: SGHVS and FQNEAQ. CDR3 DNA: TGTGCCAGCAGCTTAAGGGACAGGGGGGCCGGGGAGCTGTTTTTT. It codes for CASSLRDRGAGELFF.

This clone has only a few counts. The chain combines TRBV6-5 with TRBJ1-1; a possible D gene is TRBD1 (5 bases). The V and J ends lost 0 bases and 6 bases respectively, with 17 bases between them. This CDR3 region has 16 residues. The germline V gene has CDR1 MNHEY and CDR2 SVGAGI. CDR3 sequence reads: CASSYSVGQWGSEAFF. The CDR3 nucleotides are TGTGCCAGCAGTTACTCTGTAGGACAATGGGGTTCTGAAGCTTTCTTT.

The chain joins TRBV28 to TRBJ1-1; tentatively, D is TRBD1 (5 bases). The V gene lost 2 bases and the J gene lost 3 bases, with 10 bases spanning the gap. The V gene's germline CDR1 is MDHEN and CDR2 SYDVKM. The CDR3 totals 14 residues. CDR3 coding DNA: TGTGCCAGCAGTTTAGCGGGGGAGGACACTGAAGCTTTCTTT. It yields the protein CASSLAGEDTEAFF. Based on the CDR3 plus reference TRBV28 and TRBJ1-1, the full variable domain is DVKVTQSSRYLVKRTGEKVFLECVQDMDHENMFWYRQDPGLGLRLIYFSYDVKMKEKGDIPEGYSVSREKKERFSLILESASTNQTSMYLCASSLAGEDTEAFFGQGTRLTVV.

The J gene is TRBJ2-3, the V gene TRBV7-9, with 12 bases fitting TRBD1. The CDR3 loop spans 18 amino acids. Germline V gene data show CDR1 as SEHNR and CDR2 as FQNEAQ (reference sequence). The junction had 12 bases not matched to a gene; V was cut back by 5 bases and J by 3 bases. The CDR3 sequence is CASSPIRDRGRETDTQYF. The CDR3 DNA reads as TGTGCCAGCAGCCCGATCCGGGACAGGGGGCGAGAGACAGATACGCAGTATTTT.

The gene calls are TRBV10-3 and TRBJ1-1; 7 nucleotides agree with TRBD1. The junction had 9 bases not matched to a gene; V was cut back by 3 bases and J by 8 bases. Germline V gene lookup returns CDR1 ENHRY and CDR2 SYGVKD. The CDR3 totals 14 residues. The CDR3 sequence: CAISEDRAKMEAFF. In DNA form, the CDR3 reads TGTGCCATCAGTGAAGACAGGGCCAAGATGGAAGCTTTCTTT.

The CDR3 protein is CASSTGASGSEQFF. The CDR3 DNA sequence: TGTGCCAGCAGCACGGGAGCTAGCGGGAGCGAGCAGTTCTTC. The chain joins TRBV7-2 to TRBJ2-1, with 10 nucleotides matching TRBD2. Unmatched junction bases numbered 8, after V lost 5 bases and J lost 10 bases. Germline V gene sequence: CDR1 SGHTA, CDR2 FQGNSA. The CDR3 totals 14 residues.

The chain couples TRBV15 to TRBJ2-1; D remains ambiguous. Trimming took off 1 base at V and 8 bases at J, with 9 bases between the two ends. Germline V gives CDR1 LNHNV, CDR2 YYDKDF (reference sequence). The CDR3 covers 13 residues. The CDR3 here is CATSRGGWDEQFF. The CDR3 DNA reads TGTGCCACCAGCAGAGGCGGCTGGGATGAGCAGTTCTTC.

This chain links TRBV11-3 with TRBJ2-7; tentative D call: TRBD1 (5 bases). CDR1 is SGHNT and CDR2 is YENEEA in the germline V gene. V lost 4 bases and J 2 bases, leaving 12 bases between the germline ends. This CDR3 has 14 residues. The CDR3 DNA reads as TGTGCCAGCAGCTACGGGTCAGGGACCTACGAGCAGTACTTC. This codes for CASSYGSGTYEQYF.

The rearrangement links TRBV28 to TRBJ1-2, with D maybe TRBD1 (6 bases). V was shortened by 3 bases and J by 6 bases, with 17 bases between the two germline ends. Germline lookup yields CDR1 MDHEN and CDR2 SYDVKM. This CDR3 is 15 amino acids long. The CDR3 loop reads CASSFPDRWGDGYTF. The CDR3 DNA reads as TGTGCCAGCAGTTTCCCCGACAGGTGGGGAGATGGCTACACCTTC.

This chain links TRBV5-1 with TRBJ1-1; D not certain. The germline gives CDR1 SGHRS, CDR2 YFSETQ. The CDR3 runs to 15 residues. V gave up 0 bases and J gave up 4 bases, with 13 bases separating them. DNA for the CDR3: TGCGCCAGCAGCTTGGCCGAGGGTTTAGGCACTGAAGCTTTCTTT. Its protein is CASSLAEGLGTEAFF.

Concerning this clone: A much bigger clone sits one base away, suggesting this may be a read error. The chain carries TRBV7-3 and TRBJ2-7; the match to TRBD2 covers 13 bases. The CDR3 extends over 15 amino acids. Germline CDR1 SGHTA, CDR2 FQGTGA. V shed 3 bases and J 2 bases; nucleotides not matched to a gene: 1. The CDR3 DNA reads TGTGCCAGCAGCTTCGGGACTAGCGGGACCTACGAGCAGTACTTC. This gives the protein CASSFGTSGTYEQYF.

This chain uses TRBV5-1 with TRBJ2-5; possibly TRBD1 for D (5 bases). V was shortened by 1 base and J by 1 base, with 8 bases between the two germline ends. This CDR3 is built from 14 residues. The germline V gene encodes CDR1 SGHRS and CDR2 YFSETQ. Here the CDR3 DNA reads TGCGCCAGCAGCTTGACAGGTCCCCAAGAGACCCAGTACTTC. Its protein product is CASSLTGPQETQYF.

The gene calls are TRBV7-9 and TRBJ2-1; 15 nucleotides match TRBD2. The junction had 11 bases not matched to a gene; V was cut back by 3 bases and J by 8 bases. Per the germline V gene, CDR1 is SEHNR and CDR2 is FQNEAQ (reference sequence). This CDR3 region has 18 residues. CDR3 in amino acids: CASSLEMRTSGRAYEQFF. CDR3 DNA sequence: TGTGCCAGCAGCTTGGAAATGCGGACTAGCGGGAGGGCCTATGAGCAGTTCTTC.

The chain is built from TRBV15 and TRBJ2-7; D possibly corresponds to TRBD2 (6 bases). Germline CDR1 is LNHNV and CDR2 is YYDKDF (reference sequence). V lost 2 bases, J lost 0 bases, and 11 bases lay in between. The CDR3 is 15 residues long. Here the CDR3 reads CATSRIRGSSYEQYF. The DNA of the CDR3 is TGTGCCACCAGCAGAATCCGGGGGAGCTCCTACGAGCAGTACTTC.

This chain uses TRBV5-5 with TRBJ2-2, with no clear D. The CDR3 contains 12 residues. Germline CDR1 SGHKS, CDR2 YYEKEE (reference sequence). V lost 0 bases to trimming and J lost 5 bases, with 2 bases between them. In nucleotides, the CDR3 is TGTGCCAGCAGCTTGGCTACCGGGGAGCTGTTTTTT. Protein: CASSLATGELFF.

The gene calls are TRBV7-2 and TRBJ2-3, with TRBD2 as a possible D gene (6 bases). V lost 0 bases, J lost 0 bases, and 10 bases lay in between. CDR3 length: 16 residues. Germline V lookup: CDR1 SGHTA, CDR2 FQGNSA. Written as DNA, the CDR3 is TGTGCCAGCAGCTTAGCGGGGGGACTTAGCACAGATACGCAGTATTTT. Its translation is CASSLAGGLSTDTQYF.